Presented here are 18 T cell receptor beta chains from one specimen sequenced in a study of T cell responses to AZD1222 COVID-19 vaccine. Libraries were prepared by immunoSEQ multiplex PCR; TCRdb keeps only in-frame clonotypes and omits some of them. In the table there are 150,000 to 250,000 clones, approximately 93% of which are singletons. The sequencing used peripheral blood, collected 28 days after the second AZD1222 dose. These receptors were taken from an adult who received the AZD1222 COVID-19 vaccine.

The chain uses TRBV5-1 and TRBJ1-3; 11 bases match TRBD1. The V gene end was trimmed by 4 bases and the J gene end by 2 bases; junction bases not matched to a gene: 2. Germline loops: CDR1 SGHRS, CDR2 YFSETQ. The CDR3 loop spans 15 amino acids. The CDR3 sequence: CASSGGQGAGNTIYF. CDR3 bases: TGCGCCAGCAGCGGGGGACAGGGGGCTGGAAACACCATATATTTT.

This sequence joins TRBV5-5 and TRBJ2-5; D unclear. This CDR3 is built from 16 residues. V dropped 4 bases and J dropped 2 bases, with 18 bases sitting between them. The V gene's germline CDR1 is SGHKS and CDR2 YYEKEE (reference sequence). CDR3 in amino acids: CASSAYSRASQETQYF. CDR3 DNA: TGTGCCAGCAGCGCATACTCACGGGCCAGTCAAGAGACCCAGTACTTC.

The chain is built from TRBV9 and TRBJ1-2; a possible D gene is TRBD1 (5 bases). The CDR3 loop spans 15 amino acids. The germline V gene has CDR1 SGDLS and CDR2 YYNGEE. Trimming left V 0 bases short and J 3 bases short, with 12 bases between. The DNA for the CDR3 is TGTGCCAGCAGCGTAGCAGCCAGGGCGGACTATGGCTACACCTTC. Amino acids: CASSVAARADYGYTF.

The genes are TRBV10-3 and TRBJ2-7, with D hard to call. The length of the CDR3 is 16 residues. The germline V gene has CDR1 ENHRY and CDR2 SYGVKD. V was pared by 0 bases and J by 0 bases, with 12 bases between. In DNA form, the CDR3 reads TGTGCCATCAGTGAGTCAGTCGGCAGGATCTCCTACGAGCAGTACTTC. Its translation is CAISESVGRISYEQYF.

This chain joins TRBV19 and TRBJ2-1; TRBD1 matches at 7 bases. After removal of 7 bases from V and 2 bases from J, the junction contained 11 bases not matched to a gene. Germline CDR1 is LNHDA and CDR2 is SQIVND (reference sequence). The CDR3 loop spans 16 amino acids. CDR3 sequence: CASKPPRQGAYNEQFF. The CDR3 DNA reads TGTGCCAGTAAGCCACCCCGCCAGGGGGCCTACAATGAGCAGTTCTTC. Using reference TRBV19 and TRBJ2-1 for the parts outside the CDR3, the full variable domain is DGGITQSPKYLFRKEGQNVTLSCEQNLNHDAMYWYRQDPGQGLRLIYYSQIVNDFQKGDIAEGYSVSREKKESFPLTVTSAQKNPTAFYLCASKPPRQGAYNEQFFGPGTRLTVL.

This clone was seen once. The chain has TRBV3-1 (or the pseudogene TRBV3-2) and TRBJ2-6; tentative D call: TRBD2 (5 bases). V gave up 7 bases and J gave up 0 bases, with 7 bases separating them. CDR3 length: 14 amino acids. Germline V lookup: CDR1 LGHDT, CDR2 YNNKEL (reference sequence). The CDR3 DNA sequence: TGTGCCAGCACCGGGAACTCTGGGGCCAACGTCCTGACTTTC. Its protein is CASTGNSGANVLTF.

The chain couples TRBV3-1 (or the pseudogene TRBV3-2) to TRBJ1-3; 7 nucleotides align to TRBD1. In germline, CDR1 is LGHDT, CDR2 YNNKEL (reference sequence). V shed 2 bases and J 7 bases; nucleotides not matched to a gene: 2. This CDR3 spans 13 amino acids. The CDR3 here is CASSQTGVNTIYF. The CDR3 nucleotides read TGTGCCAGCAGCCAAACAGGGGTCAACACCATATATTTT.

The DNA of the CDR3 is TGTGCCAGCAGTTTAGGACGTTACACCTACGAGCAGTACTTC. Its translation: CASSLGRYTYEQYF. The chain carries TRBV27 and TRBJ2-7; D remains ambiguous. V was trimmed by 2 bases and J by 2 bases, leaving 10 bases between them. CDR1 is MNHEY, CDR2 SMNVEV, per germline (reference sequence). This CDR3 has 14 amino acids.

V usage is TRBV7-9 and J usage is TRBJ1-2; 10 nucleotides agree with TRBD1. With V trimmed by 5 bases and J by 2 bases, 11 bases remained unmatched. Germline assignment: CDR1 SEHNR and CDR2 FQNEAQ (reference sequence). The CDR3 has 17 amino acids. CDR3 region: CASSAPGQGPRNYGYTF. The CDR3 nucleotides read TGTGCCAGCAGCGCTCCGGGACAGGGGCCCCGCAACTATGGCTACACCTTC.

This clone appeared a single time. CDR3 DNA: TGCGCCAGCAGCGACCTACCGGGGTCCACCGTCACTGAAGCTTTCTTT. This gives the protein CASSDLPGSTVTEAFF. J is TRBJ1-1 and V is TRBV5-1; D unclear. The germline V and J ends were trimmed by 4 bases and 4 bases, with 20 bases remaining between them. The CDR3 contains 16 residues. Germline loops: CDR1 SGHRS, CDR2 YFSETQ.

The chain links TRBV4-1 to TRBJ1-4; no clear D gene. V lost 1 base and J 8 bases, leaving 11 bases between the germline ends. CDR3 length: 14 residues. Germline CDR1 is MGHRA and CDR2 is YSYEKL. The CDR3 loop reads CASSQVFGEEKLFF. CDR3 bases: TGCGCCAGCAGCCAAGTGTTCGGAGAAGAAAAACTGTTTTTT.

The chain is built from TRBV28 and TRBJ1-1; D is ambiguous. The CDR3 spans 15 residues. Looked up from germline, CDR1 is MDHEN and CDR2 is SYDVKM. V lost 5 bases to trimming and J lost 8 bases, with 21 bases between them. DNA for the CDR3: TGTGCCAGCAGTGATGGGTCAGGAGGCCTTGGGGAAGCTTTCTTT. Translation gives CASSDGSGGLGEAFF.

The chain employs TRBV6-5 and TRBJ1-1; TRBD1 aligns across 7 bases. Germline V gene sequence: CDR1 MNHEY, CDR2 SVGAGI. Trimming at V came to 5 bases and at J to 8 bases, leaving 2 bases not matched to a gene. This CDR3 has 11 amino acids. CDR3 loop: CASSQQGEAFF. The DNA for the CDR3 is TGTGCCAGCAGTCAACAGGGGGAAGCTTTCTTT.

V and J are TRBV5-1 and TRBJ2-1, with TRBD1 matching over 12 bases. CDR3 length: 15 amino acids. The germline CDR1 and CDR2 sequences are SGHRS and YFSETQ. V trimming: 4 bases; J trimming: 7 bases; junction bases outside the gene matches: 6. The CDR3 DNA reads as TGCGCCAGCAGCCAACCGGGACAGGGGGCTAATGAGCAGTTCTTC. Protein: CASSQPGQGANEQFF.

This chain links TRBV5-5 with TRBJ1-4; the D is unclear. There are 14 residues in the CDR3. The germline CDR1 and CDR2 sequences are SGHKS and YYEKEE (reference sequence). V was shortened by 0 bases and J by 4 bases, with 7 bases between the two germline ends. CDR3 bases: TGTGCCAGCAGCTTGGGCCGGGGTAATGAAAAACTGTTTTTT. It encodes CASSLGRGNEKLFF.

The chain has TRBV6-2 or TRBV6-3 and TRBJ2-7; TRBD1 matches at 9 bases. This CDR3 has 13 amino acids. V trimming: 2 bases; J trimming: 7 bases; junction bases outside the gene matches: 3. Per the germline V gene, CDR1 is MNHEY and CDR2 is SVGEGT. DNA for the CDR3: TGTGCCAGCAGTTACGGAGGACAGGGGGAGCAGTACTTC. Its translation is CASSYGGQGEQYF.

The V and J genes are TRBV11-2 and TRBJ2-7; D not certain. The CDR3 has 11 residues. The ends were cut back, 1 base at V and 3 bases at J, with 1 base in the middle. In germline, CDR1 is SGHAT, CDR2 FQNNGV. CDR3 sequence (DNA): TGTGCCAGCAGCTTAGTCTACGAGCAGTACTTC. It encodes CASSLVYEQYF.

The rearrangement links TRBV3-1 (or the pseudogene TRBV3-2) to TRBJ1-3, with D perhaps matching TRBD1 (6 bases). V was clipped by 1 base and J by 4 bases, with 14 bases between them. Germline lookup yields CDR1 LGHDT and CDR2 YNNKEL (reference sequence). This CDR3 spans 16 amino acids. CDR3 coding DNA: TGTGCCAGCAGCCAAGGAGGGGGGCTTCTCGGAAACACCATATATTTT. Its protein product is CASSQGGGLLGNTIYF.